The clone carrying this T cell receptor beta chain has only a few counts. Trimming left V 2 bases short and J 3 bases short, with 12 bases between. The CDR3 sequence is 15 residues long. Germline CDR1 reads SGHAT; CDR2 reads FQNNGV. This sample was taken from a study of technical replicates of blood from several donors. Profiling relied on immunoSEQ multiplex PCR, and the TCRdb table lists in-frame clones only, not all of them. The sample has around 61,000 clones, about 86% seen once. This sequence joins TRBV11-2 and TRBJ2-3, with D possibly TRBD2 on 6 matching bases. This clonotype was obtained from a human donor in good health. Some clones in this sample may be carry-over from other donors' samples. Sequencing used PBMCs. The CDR3 nucleotides are TGTGCCAGCAGCTTATGGGGCGGGATAACAGATACGCAGTATTTT. Protein sequence: CASSLWGGITDTQYF. The full variable domain, in which reference TRBV11-2 and TRBJ2-3 provide the parts outside the CDR3, is EAGVAQSPRYKIIEKRQSVAFWCNPISGHATLYWYQQILGQGPKLLIQFQNNGVVDDSQLPKDRFSAERLKGVDSTLKIQPAKLEDSAVYLCASSLWGGITDTQYFGPGTRLTVL.